The clone carrying this TCR beta chain was seen only once. This specimen comes from a study of long-term antiretroviral therapy in people with HIV. Researchers report immunoSEQ v3.0 was run at survey level. Sequencing was performed with immunoSEQ multiplex PCR; in TCRdb, only in-frame clones are kept and a portion is missing. This sample has more than 20,000 clones, with over 70% found just once. V shed 4 bases and J 8 bases; nucleotides not matched to a gene: 5. The V gene's germline CDR1 is SGHRS and CDR2 YFSETQ. The CDR3 totals 15 residues. The sample here was unsorted PBMCs, taken 1.2 years after starting antiretroviral therapy. V usage is TRBV5-1 and J usage is TRBJ2-1, with 14 bases fitting TRBD2. This clonotype was obtained from a woman in her forties with HIV. The CDR3 DNA reads TGCGCCAGCAGCGGGGGACTAGCGGGAGTAGATGAGCAGTTCTTC. Amino acid sequence: CASSGGLAGVDEQFF.